This T cell receptor (beta chain) comes out of a study of beta chain features in type 1 diabetes. Whole-study findings and limits: Shorter TCRB CDR3s, moderately but significantly so, were found in Type 1 diabetes patients in all four CD4+ subsets.

The junction had 5 bases not matched to a gene; V was cut back by 7 bases and J by 5 bases. This CDR3 region has 13 residues. Germline V gene data show CDR1 as ENHRY and CDR2 as SYGVKD. Every isolated RNA sample was fully reverse transcribed, so sequencing captured expressed TCRB transcripts. Assay: immunoSEQ multiplex PCR; the TCRdb copy retains only in-frame clones and omits some. The sample contains 200,000 to 300,000 clones, 11% of which appear only once. About this clone: Its target is not known.

The receptor was derived from a man younger than 45 with type 1 diabetes. The V call is TRBV10-3, the J call TRBJ2-1, with 7 bases aligning to TRBD1. The sequencing sample was made of naive CD4+ T cells from blood. Here the CDR3 DNA reads TGTGCCATCATGGGGACAGAGAACAATGAGCAGTTCTTC. Protein sequence: CAIMGTENNEQFF.